This T cell receptor beta chain came from a study of vaccination effects on CD4 cells after COVID-19. Measured with immunoSEQ multiplex PCR; TCRdb has only the in-frame clones, and not every one. This table has around 30,000 clones, about 62% appearing once. With regard to this clone: No antigen is known for it.

Subsequent to ten to eleven days of culture, CD4+ T cells were isolated. None of these healthy vaccinees had been infected with SARS-CoV-2 before vaccination. General study points: Marked clonal contraction was seen in infection- and vaccine-induced clones late after vaccination. The study found that only 1 of 255 vaccine-induced clones from healthy vaccinees cross-reacted with common cold coronaviruses.

Sequencing was performed on CD4+ T cells from PBMCs cultured without peptide, taken before COVID-19 vaccination. The clonotype was recovered from a human donor who received a COVID-19 vaccine.

CDR3 sequence reads: CASSPSRGGGNNEQFF. CDR3 DNA sequence: TGTGCCAGCAGTCCCTCGCGGGGAGGAGGGAATAATGAGCAGTTCTTC. This chain links TRBV6-2 or TRBV6-3 with TRBJ2-1; a possible D gene is TRBD2 (6 bases). The V gene's germline CDR1 is MNHEY and CDR2 SVGEGT. The CDR3 consists of 16 residues. V lost 5 bases and J lost 7, with 21 bases in between.